Presented here are 5 T cell receptor beta chains from one specimen sequenced in a study of cytomegalovirus exposure and HLA in healthy donors. PCR used 60 Vbeta primers and 13 Jbeta primers. Repertoires were generated with immunoSEQ multiplex PCR, while TCRdb's copy carries only in-frame clones and drops some. This sample has 100,000 to 120,000 clones; just under 80% occur once, and the top ten carry about 5.8%. Sequences were obtained from PBMCs. These receptors originate from a male donor in good health and CMV-seronegative.

The sample holds a few counts of this clone. The J gene is TRBJ2-3, the V gene TRBV28, with D perhaps matching TRBD1 (5 bases). V lost 7 bases, J lost 6 bases, and 14 bases lay in between. This CDR3 has 13 residues. Germline V gives CDR1 MDHEN, CDR2 SYDVKM. CDR3: CASIRDRTDTQYF. The CDR3 DNA reads as TGTGCCAGCATCCGTGACAGAACCGATACGCAGTATTTT.

This chain joins TRBV7-7 and TRBJ2-3; the match to TRBD2 covers 10 bases. CDR1 and CDR2 from the germline V gene are SSHAT and FNYEAQ (reference sequence). CDR3 length equals 16 residues. J lost 1 base, V lost 1 base, and 2 bases had no gene match. The CDR3 protein is CASSLGGTSGTDTQYF. The CDR3, as DNA: TGTGCCAGCAGCTTAGGGGGGACTAGCGGCACAGATACGCAGTATTTT. The whole variable domain, filled in from reference TRBV7-7 and TRBJ2-3, reads GAGVSQSPRYKVTKRGQDVTLRCDPISSHATLYWYQQALGQGPEFLTYFNYEAQPDKSGLPSDRFSAERPEGSISTLTIQRTEQRDSAMYRCASSLGGTSGTDTQYFGPGTRLTVL.

This sequence joins TRBV6-5 and TRBJ2-5; 8 nucleotides align to TRBD1. The CDR3 covers 14 residues. Germline CDR1 is MNHEY and CDR2 is SVGAGI. J lost 2 bases, V lost 6 bases, and 5 bases had no gene match. The CDR3 region has the DNA TGTGCCAGCAGGGACAGGGTTAGGCAAGAGACCCAGTACTTC. Amino acids: CASRDRVRQETQYF.

A note on this clone: The junction shows a germline mismatch at one end, possibly a read error. This chain joins TRBV7-9 and TRBJ1-2; D might be TRBD1 (5 bases). Germline values: CDR1 SEHNR, CDR2 FQNEAQ (reference sequence). This CDR3 is built from 13 residues. The CDR3 reads CSSSPPGNYGYTF. The DNA of the CDR3 is TGTTCCAGCAGCCCTCCAGGGAACTATGGCTACACCTTC.

V and J are TRBV28 and TRBJ1-2; the D is unclear. Germline V lookup: CDR1 MDHEN, CDR2 SYDVKM. The CDR3 loop spans 13 amino acids. With 2 bases removed from V and 4 bases from J, the gap between germline ends came to 8 bases. The CDR3 nucleotides read TGTGCCAGCAGTTTAGCGGGTCCCTATGGCTACACCTTC. The encoded protein is CASSLAGPYGYTF.